The sequence of this T cell receptor beta chain was determined in a study of beta chain features in type 1 diabetes. General study results and limits: For TCRB rearrangement, an influence of HLA type remained unresolved here. Patients with type 1 diabetes showed fewer VDJ junction insertions and more deletions. Researchers report that Type 1 diabetes patients had moderately but significantly shorter TCRB CDR3s across all four CD4+ subsets.

This clone was seen at least ten times. Its antigen is unknown. Of the isolated RNA, all was reverse transcribed, and so the sequenced material was expressed TCRB transcripts. Approximately 4 million reads on average were seen across naive, central memory and regulatory T cell samples. The assay was immunoSEQ multiplex PCR, and TCRdb's table has in-frame clones only and misses some. This sample has about 140,000 clones, with about 13% found just once. Germline V gene sequence: CDR1 GTSNPN, CDR2 SVGIG (reference sequence). The CDR3 length is 15 residues. Trimming took off 1 base at V and 0 bases at J, with 10 bases between the two ends.

Sequencing was carried out using central memory CD4+ T cells from blood. This TCR derives from a man aged 18-30 years with type 1 diabetes. The chain couples TRBV30 to TRBJ1-5, with TRBD1 as a possible D gene (6 bases). CDR3 nucleotide sequence: TGTGCCTGGAGTGAAGGGGGAAATAGCAATCAGCCCCAGCATTTT. This encodes CAWSEGGNSNQPQHF.